Presented here are 21 T cell receptor beta chains from one specimen sequenced in a study of cytomegalovirus exposure and HLA in healthy donors. 13 Jbeta primers and 60 Vbeta primers were used for the PCR. The assay was immunoSEQ multiplex PCR, and TCRdb's table has in-frame clones only and misses some. The sample data list about 110,000 clones. The sample was PBMCs. The origin of the receptors is a man aged 35-49 years in good health and CMV-seropositive.

The V and J genes are TRBV7-2 and TRBJ2-1; 7 bases line up with TRBD2. The CDR3 spans 15 residues. Germline-derived CDR1 and CDR2 are SGHTA and FQGNSA. Germline trimming cut 4 bases from V and 2 bases from J; bases unmatched to any gene: 5. The CDR3 DNA reads TGTGCCAGCAGCTCCCCGGGACTACCCTACAATGAGCAGTTCTTC. Amino acid sequence: CASSSPGLPYNEQFF.

This chain uses TRBV7-9 with TRBJ2-7, with D maybe TRBD2 (6 bases). Germline CDR1 is SEHNR and CDR2 is FQNEAQ (reference sequence). The CDR3 is 13 residues long. Trimming cost V 1 base and J 5 bases, with 9 bases left between them. CDR3 nucleotide sequence: TGTGCCAGCAGCTTAGGCGGGATGAACGAGCAGTACTTC. Its protein is CASSLGGMNEQYF.

V gene TRBV19 combines with J gene TRBJ1-4; D not resolved. Trimming removed 8 bases from V and 2 bases from J, with 15 bases in between. The CDR3 extends over 15 amino acids. CDR1 and CDR2 (germline): LNHDA, SQIVND (reference sequence). The CDR3 loop reads CASEKGLFTNEKLFF. In DNA, the CDR3 is TGTGCCAGTGAGAAAGGACTGTTTACTAATGAAAAACTGTTTTTT.

The V gene is TRBV5-1, the J gene TRBJ2-7; 7 bases match TRBD1. Looked up from germline, CDR1 is SGHRS and CDR2 is YFSETQ. V lost 0 bases to trimming and J lost 6 bases; unmatched junction nucleotides: 6. The CDR3 spans 14 residues. CDR3 in amino acids: CASSLGSGTVEQYF. The CDR3 DNA reads as TGCGCCAGCAGCTTGGGATCAGGGACAGTCGAGCAGTACTTC.

The chain links TRBV18 to TRBJ1-3, with TRBD1 as a possible D gene (6 bases). Germline V gene data show CDR1 as KGHSH and CDR2 as LQKENI. Between the trimmed V and J ends, which lost 5 bases and 0 bases, there was a span of 14 bases. CDR3 length equals 16 residues. The CDR3 bases are TGTGCCAGCTCAGAAACAGGGCTTTCCTCTGGAAACACCATATATTTT. Translating it yields CASSETGLSSGNTIYF.

The J gene is TRBJ1-1, the V gene TRBV5-6; TRBD1 is a possible D gene (6 bases). Germline V CDR1 and CDR2: SGHDT, YYEEEE. The CDR3 has 14 amino acids. The V and J ends lost 4 bases and 4 bases respectively, with 14 bases between them. CDR3 amino acids: CASSPDLRGTEAFF. The DNA for the CDR3 is TGTGCCAGCAGCCCAGATCTCAGGGGCACTGAAGCTTTCTTT.

DNA for the CDR3: TGCGCCAGCAGCTTGACCCCCGGAGTGGAATCCTACGAGCAGTACTTC. Translating it yields CASSLTPGVESYEQYF. This sequence joins TRBV5-1 and TRBJ2-7; D gene ambiguous. Germline values: CDR1 SGHRS, CDR2 YFSETQ. The CDR3 has 16 residues. Trimming cost V 1 base and J 1 base, with 15 bases left between them.

The chain couples TRBV5-4 to TRBJ1-1, with 9 bases lining up with TRBD1. The V gene end was trimmed by 4 bases and the J gene end by 4 bases; junction bases not matched to a gene: 5. Per the germline V gene, CDR1 is SGHNT and CDR2 is YYREEE (reference sequence). CDR3 size: 14 residues. Written as DNA, the CDR3 is TGTGCCAGCAGCAGGGACAGGGTTGGCACTGAAGCTTTCTTT. Protein product: CASSRDRVGTEAFF.

The chain combines TRBV5-1 with TRBJ2-7; TRBD1 aligns across 9 bases. Germline V gene lookup returns CDR1 SGHRS and CDR2 YFSETQ. This CDR3 is built from 15 residues. V lost 3 bases to trimming and J lost 0 bases; unmatched junction nucleotides: 4. The CDR3 loop is CASSWGDRASYEQYF. The CDR3 bases are TGCGCCAGCAGCTGGGGGGACAGGGCCTCCTACGAGCAGTACTTC.

V is TRBV7-2 and J is TRBJ2-1; 8 bases match TRBD2. The CDR3 is made up of 14 amino acids. V shed 4 bases, J shed 4 bases, and the junction held 3 bases outside the gene matches. CDR1 and CDR2 from the germline V gene are SGHTA and FQGNSA. The CDR3 region is CASSSGLAYNEQFF. As DNA, the CDR3 is TGTGCCAGCAGCTCCGGACTAGCTTACAATGAGCAGTTCTTC.

The V gene is TRBV5-4, the J gene TRBJ1-5; TRBD1 is a possible D gene (6 bases). Trimming cost V 4 bases and J 7 bases, with 9 bases left between them. The germline CDR1 and CDR2 sequences are SGHNT and YYREEE (reference sequence). The CDR3 extends over 12 amino acids. DNA of the CDR3: TGTGCCAGCAGCGTACAGGGACAGCCCCAGCATTTT. As protein: CASSVQGQPQHF.

The rearrangement links TRBV7-9 to TRBJ2-3; 7 bases fit TRBD1. The CDR3 consists of 16 residues. CDR1 is SEHNR, CDR2 FQNEAQ, per germline (reference sequence). With 3 bases clipped from V and 4 bases from J, the junction kept 10 bases outside the gene matches. CDR3 DNA: TGTGCCAGCAGCTTCGGCAGGGGGACGGCTGCAGATACGCAGTATTTT. Translated: CASSFGRGTAADTQYF.

As concerns this clone: The identical CDR3 is also encoded by other nucleotide sequences in the sample. V is TRBV6-1 and J is TRBJ2-3; 9 bases agree with TRBD1. CDR3 length: 15 residues. Germline CDR1 reads MNHNS; CDR2 reads SASEGT. V lost 6 bases and J lost 0; bases outside the gene matches: 4. The CDR3 protein is CASSLGTGSTDTQYF. DNA of the CDR3: TGTGCCAGCAGCTTGGGGACAGGGAGCACAGATACGCAGTATTTT.

J is TRBJ2-7 and V is TRBV9; possibly TRBD1 for D (6 bases). The V gene lost 3 bases and the J gene lost 7 bases, with 14 bases spanning the gap. This CDR3 contains 13 residues. Germline CDR1 reads SGDLS; CDR2 reads YYNGEE. The CDR3 coding sequence is TGTGCCAGCAGCGGGGGGCCCCTGGGGGAGCAGTACTTC. It codes for CASSGGPLGEQYF. Drawing the rest from reference TRBV9 and TRBJ2-7, the complete variable domain is DSGVTQTPKHLITATGQRVTLRCSPRSGDLSVYWYQQSLDQGLQFLIQYYNGEERAKGNILERFSAQQFPDLHSELNLSSLELGDSALYFCASSGGPLGEQYFGPGTRLTVT.

The CDR3 DNA sequence: TGTGCCTGGAGTGTGGGGGGGAGCGGAAAAGGAGATACGCAGTATTTT. Its translation is CAWSVGGSGKGDTQYF. The V call is TRBV30, the J call TRBJ2-3; 7 bases are a match to TRBD2. The CDR3 runs to 16 residues. Germline CDR1 GTSNPN, CDR2 SVGIG (reference sequence). The junction had 11 bases not matched to a gene; V was cut back by 0 bases and J by 5 bases.

The chain has TRBV29-1 and TRBJ2-1; 7 nucleotides line up with TRBD2. Germline V gene data show CDR1 as SQVTM and CDR2 as ANQGSEA. The CDR3 runs 17 residues. The junction had 19 bases not matched to a gene; V was cut back by 3 bases and J by 8 bases. The DNA for the CDR3 is TGCAGCGTTGAGGTCCTAGCGGAGACCCTGTCGTTCGATGAGCAGTTCTTC. Its translation is CSVEVLAETLSFDEQFF.

J is TRBJ2-5 and V is TRBV27, with 7 nucleotides matching TRBD1. CDR1 is MNHEY, CDR2 SMNVEV, per germline (reference sequence). V shed 5 bases, J shed 3 bases, and the junction held 9 bases outside the gene matches. This CDR3 has 15 amino acids. CDR3 nucleotide sequence: TGTGCCAGCAGTGCTGAACAGGGGATCGAAGAGACCCAGTACTTC. Protein: CASSAEQGIEETQYF.

Written as DNA, the CDR3 is TGTGCCAGCAGCTTAATCCAGGGTCCAGAGACCCAGTACTTC. Encoded protein: CASSLIQGPETQYF. The genes are TRBV7-2 and TRBJ2-5, with D perhaps TRBD1 (5 bases). The CDR3 has 14 amino acids. V was cut by 2 bases and J by 4 bases, with 11 bases left in between. The germline CDR1 and CDR2 sequences are SGHTA and FQGNSA.

This chain uses TRBV7-3 with TRBJ2-7, with 7 nucleotides matching TRBD1. This CDR3 is 13 amino acids long. The germline V gene has CDR1 SGHTA and CDR2 FQGTGA. The ends lost 4 bases at V and 6 bases at J; junction bases unmatched: 6. CDR3 coding DNA: TGTGCCAGCAGCTCCCAGGACAGGCGCGAGCAGTACTTC. This encodes CASSSQDRREQYF.

The chain couples TRBV7-3 to TRBJ2-2, with 7 bases identical to TRBD2. The CDR3 is 16 residues long. Germline CDR1 is SGHTA and CDR2 is FQGTGA. V shed 4 bases, J shed 4 bases, and the junction held 9 bases outside the gene matches. CDR3: CASSYRGAGSTGELFF. CDR3 sequence (DNA): TGTGCCAGCAGCTACCGCGGAGCGGGAAGCACCGGGGAGCTGTTTTTT.

This chain connects TRBV15 to TRBJ1-1; perhaps TRBD1 as D (5 bases). CDR3 length equals 15 residues. V was trimmed by 3 bases and J by 1 base, leaving 12 bases between them. Germline values: CDR1 LNHNV, CDR2 YYDKDF (reference sequence). Here the CDR3 DNA reads TGTGCCACCAGCAGGGACTACGGGGGGAACACTGAAGCTTTCTTT. Amino acids: CATSRDYGGNTEAFF.